This TCR beta chain was profiled in a study of blood T cell repertoires in COVID-19. As for this clone: Mismatch with germline at one junction end may stem from a read error.

Under the authors' procedure: Reference gene primers were amplified, and this amplification served to estimate nucleated cell counts. The assay was immunoSEQ multiplex PCR, and TCRdb's table has in-frame clones only and misses some. The V and J calls and clone size were taken over from that table, and D and trimming were inferred from the DNA. This table holds 150,000 to 200,000 clones, 84% found once. The CDR3 extends over 13 amino acids. CDR1 GTSNPN and CDR2 SVGIG come from the germline V gene (reference sequence). Sequences were obtained from peripheral blood. This clonotype originated in a woman in her seventies with COVID-19, enrolled during active disease. V and J are TRBV30 and TRBJ2-2, with a possible D match to TRBD2 (6 bases). CDR3 amino acids: CAWSALANGQLFF. CDR3 coding DNA: TGTGCCTGGAGTGCCCTAGCGAACGGGCAGCTGTTTTTT.